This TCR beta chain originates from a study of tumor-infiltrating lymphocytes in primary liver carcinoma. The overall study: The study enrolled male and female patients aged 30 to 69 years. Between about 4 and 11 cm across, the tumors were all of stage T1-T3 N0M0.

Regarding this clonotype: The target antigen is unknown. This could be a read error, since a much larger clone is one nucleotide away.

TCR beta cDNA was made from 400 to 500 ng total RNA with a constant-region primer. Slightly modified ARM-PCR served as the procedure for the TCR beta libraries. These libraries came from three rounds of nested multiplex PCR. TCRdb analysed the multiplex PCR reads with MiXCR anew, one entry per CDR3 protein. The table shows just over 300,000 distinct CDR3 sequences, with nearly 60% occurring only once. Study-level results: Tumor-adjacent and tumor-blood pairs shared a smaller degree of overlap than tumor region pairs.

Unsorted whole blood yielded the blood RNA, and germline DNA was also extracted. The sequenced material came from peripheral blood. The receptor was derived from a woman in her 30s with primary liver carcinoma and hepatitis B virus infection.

The DNA of the CDR3 is TGCGGCGTGGGGGAGGGAGCTAACTATGGCTACACCTTC. This gives the protein CGVGEGANYGYTF. V gene TRBV29-1 combines with J gene TRBJ1-2, with a weak D call TRBD1 (5 bases). Per germline, CDR1 SQVTM and CDR2 ANQGSEA. The length of the CDR3 is 13 residues.